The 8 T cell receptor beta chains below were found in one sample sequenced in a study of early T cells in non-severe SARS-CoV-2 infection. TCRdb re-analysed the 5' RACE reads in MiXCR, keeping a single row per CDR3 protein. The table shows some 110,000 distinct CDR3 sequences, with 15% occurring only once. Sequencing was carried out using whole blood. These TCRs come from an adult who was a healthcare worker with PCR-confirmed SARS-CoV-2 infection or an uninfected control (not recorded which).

The CDR3 nucleotides are TGCAGTGCTAGAGGACTAGCGGGGGGCACAGATACGCAGTATTTT. Its protein product is CSARGLAGGTDTQYF. This rearrangement joins TRBV20-1 to TRBJ2-3, with 12 bases identical to TRBD2. After removal of 1 base from V and 1 base from J, the junction contained 0 bases not matched to a gene. The CDR3 consists of 15 residues. Per the germline V gene, CDR1 is DFQATT and CDR2 is SNEGSKA (reference sequence).

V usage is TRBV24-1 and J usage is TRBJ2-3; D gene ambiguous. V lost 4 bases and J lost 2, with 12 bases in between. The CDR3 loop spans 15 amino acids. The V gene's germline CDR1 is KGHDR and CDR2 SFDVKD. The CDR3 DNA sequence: TGTGCCACCAGTGACACGGGCAGCTCCACAGATACGCAGTATTTT. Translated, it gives CATSDTGSSTDTQYF.

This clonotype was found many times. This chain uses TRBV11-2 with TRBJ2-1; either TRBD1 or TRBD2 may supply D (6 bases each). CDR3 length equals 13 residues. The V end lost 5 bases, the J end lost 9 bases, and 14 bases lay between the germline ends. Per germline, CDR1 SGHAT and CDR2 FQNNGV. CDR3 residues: CASSTQRGAEQFF. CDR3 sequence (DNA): TGTGCCAGCAGCACACAAAGGGGGGCTGAGCAGTTCTTC.

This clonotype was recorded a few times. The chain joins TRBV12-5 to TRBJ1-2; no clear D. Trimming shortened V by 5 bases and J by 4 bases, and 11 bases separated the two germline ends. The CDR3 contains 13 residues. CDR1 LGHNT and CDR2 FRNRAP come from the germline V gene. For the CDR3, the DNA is TGTGCTAGTGGTGCCTGGGTCGGCTATGGCTACACCTTC. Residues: CASGAWVGYGYTF.

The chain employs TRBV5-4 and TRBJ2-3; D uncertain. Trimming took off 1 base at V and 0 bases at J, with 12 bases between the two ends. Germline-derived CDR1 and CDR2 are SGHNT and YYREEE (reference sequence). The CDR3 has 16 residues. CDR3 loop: CASSLSEYFSTDTQYF. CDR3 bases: TGTGCCAGCAGCTTGAGCGAATATTTTAGCACAGATACGCAGTATTTT.

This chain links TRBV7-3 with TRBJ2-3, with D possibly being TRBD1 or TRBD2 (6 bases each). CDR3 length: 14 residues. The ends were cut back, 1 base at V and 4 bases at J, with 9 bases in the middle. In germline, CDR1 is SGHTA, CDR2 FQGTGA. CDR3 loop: CASSLRGGSDTQYF. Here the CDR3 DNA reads TGTGCCAGCAGCTTAAGAGGGGGGTCAGATACGCAGTATTTT.

The CDR3 region has the DNA TGTGCCAGCACCACCCAGGGGCCTGAAGCTTTCTTT. Protein product: CASTTQGPEAFF. V gene TRBV7-9 combines with J gene TRBJ1-1; tentative D call: TRBD1 (6 bases). The V gene's germline CDR1 is SEHNR and CDR2 FQNEAQ (reference sequence). This CDR3 has 12 amino acids. V shed 7 bases and J shed 6 bases, with 12 bases lying between them.

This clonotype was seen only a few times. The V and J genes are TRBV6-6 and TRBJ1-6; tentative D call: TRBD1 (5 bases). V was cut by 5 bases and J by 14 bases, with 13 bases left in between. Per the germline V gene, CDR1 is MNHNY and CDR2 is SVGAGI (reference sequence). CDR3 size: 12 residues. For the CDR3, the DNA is TGTGCCAGCAGTCGGGGACGGATCACCCTCCACTTT. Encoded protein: CASSRGRITLHF.